This TCR beta chain was captured by sequencing in a study of beta chain features in type 1 diabetes. Study-wide context: Age, gender and cell yields were similar between patients and healthy donors. The study, taken as a whole, reports: For cells with high TCR expression, cDNA sequencing could yield over-representation. For TCRB rearrangement, an influence of HLA type remained unresolved here. Moderately but significantly shorter TCRB CDR3s were found in Type 1 diabetes patients in all four CD4+ subsets.

For this clone: The antigen is undetermined. The identical CDR3 is also encoded by other nucleotide sequences in the sample.

The germline V gene has CDR1 LGHNA and CDR2 YNFKEQ. V shed 0 bases and J 1 base; nucleotides not matched to a gene: 1. This CDR3 region has 15 residues. cDNA synthesis used the whole RNA isolate, giving expressed TCRB sequences. Clones were sequenced by immunoSEQ multiplex PCR, and TCRdb holds only the in-frame ones, with some missing. The table shows 50,000 to 65,000 clones, with around 40% occurring only once. Cell sorting via CD45RO/CCR7/CD25/CD127/CD95/CD27 was performed to obtain CD4+ naive, central memory, regulatory and stem cell-like memory cells. The source material was Tregs from blood. J is TRBJ2-7 and V is TRBV4-2; 9 nucleotides line up with TRBD2. The clonotype originates from a man aged 25 to 40 with type 1 diabetes. CDR3: CASSQDAGGSYEQYF. The DNA of the CDR3 is TGTGCCAGCAGCCAAGATGCGGGAGGGTCCTACGAGCAGTACTTC.